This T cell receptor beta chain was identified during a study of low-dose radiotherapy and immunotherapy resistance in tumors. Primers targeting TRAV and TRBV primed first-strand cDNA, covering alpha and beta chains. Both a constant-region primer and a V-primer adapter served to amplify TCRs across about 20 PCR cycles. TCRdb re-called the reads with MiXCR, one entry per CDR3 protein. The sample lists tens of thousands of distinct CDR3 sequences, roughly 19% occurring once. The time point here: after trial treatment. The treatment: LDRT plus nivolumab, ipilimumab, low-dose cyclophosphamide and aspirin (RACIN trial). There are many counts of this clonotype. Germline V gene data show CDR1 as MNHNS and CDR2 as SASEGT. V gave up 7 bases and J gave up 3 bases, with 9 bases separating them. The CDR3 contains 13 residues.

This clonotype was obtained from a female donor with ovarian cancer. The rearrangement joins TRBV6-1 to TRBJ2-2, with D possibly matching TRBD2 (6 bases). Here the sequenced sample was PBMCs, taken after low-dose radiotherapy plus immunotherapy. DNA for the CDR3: TGTGCCAGCACCCTAGCGTACACCGGGGAGCTGTTTTTT. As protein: CASTLAYTGELFF.